A single sample is the source of the 30 T cell receptor beta chains below, sequenced in a study of T cells in women clearing cervical HPV infection. Clones were sequenced by immunoSEQ multiplex PCR, and TCRdb holds only the in-frame ones, with some missing. The sample table includes about 12,000 clones. Sequenced input: blood buffy coat. These receptors were collected from a woman aged 18 to 75 with a cervical HPV16 infection that either progressed to CIN3+ or cleared (not recorded which).

Of note for this clone: The read falls 3 residues short of the CDR3 end, and the missing part is taken from the germline J gene. This chain uses TRBV6-2 or TRBV6-3 with TRBJ2-2; D is undetermined. The CDR3 is 13 amino acids. V was trimmed by 2 bases and J by 3 bases, leaving 4 bases between them. CDR1 MNHEY and CDR2 SVGEGT come from the germline V gene. This CDR3 is CASSYRDTGELFF. The CDR3 DNA, read in part, is TGTGCCAGCAGTTACCGGGACACCGGGGAG.

Note on this clone: The read ends 3 residues shy of where the CDR3 ends; the end is completed using the germline J gene. The genes are TRBV6-2 or TRBV6-3 and TRBJ1-6; D is unclear. Germline V gives CDR1 MNHEY, CDR2 SVGEGT. The CDR3 runs 12 residues. The V and J ends lost 3 bases and 7 bases respectively, with 4 bases between them. CDR3 residues: CASSYLNSPLHF. The DNA read from the CDR3 is TGTGCCAGCAGTTATCTAAATTCACCC.

Of note for this clone: The CDR3 is cut off 3 residues early in the read; its end comes from the germline J gene. The sample carries other DNA sequences with the same CDR3. The chain couples TRBV7-3 to TRBJ1-3; a weak D match, TRBD1 (5 bases). The germline V gene encodes CDR1 SGHTA and CDR2 FQGTGA. CDR3 length equals 14 residues. V gave up 5 bases and J gave up 2 bases, with 10 bases separating them. CDR3 region: CASSLSGPGNTIYF. The part of the CDR3 DNA that was read is TGTGCCAGCAGCCTGTCAGGGCCTGGAAACACC.

This CDR3 is CASSEGFVDEQYF. The covered CDR3 bases are TGCGCCAGCAGCGAGGGGTTTGTCGACGAG. The chain has TRBV5-1 and TRBJ2-7; the D call may be TRBD1 or TRBD2 (5 bases each). The CDR3 end lies 3 residues beyond the end of the read and is filled in from the germline J gene. CDR3 size: 13 residues. V lost 4 bases and J 5 bases, leaving 13 bases between the germline ends. The germline CDR1 and CDR2 sequences are SGHRS and YFSETQ.

With regard to this clone: The read finishes 3 residues shy of the CDR3 end, and the germline J gene is used to complete it. The V gene is TRBV14, the J gene TRBJ2-3; a weak D match, TRBD1 (6 bases). This CDR3 has 15 residues. The V and J ends lost 6 bases and 1 base respectively, with 14 bases between them. Germline loops: CDR1 SGHDN, CDR2 FVKESK. The CDR3 sequence is CASSLGQWGTDTQYF. CDR3 DNA (partial): TGTGCCAGCAGTCTAGGACAGTGGGGCACAGATACG. The full variable domain, completed using reference TRBV14 and TRBJ2-3, is EAGVTQFPSHSVIEKGQTVTLRCDPISGHDNLYWYRRVMGKEIKFLLHFVKESKQDESGMPNNRFLAERTGGTYSTLKVQPAELEDSGVYFCASSLGQWGTDTQYFGPGTRLTVL.

Concerning this clone: The CDR3 end lies 3 residues beyond the end of the read and is filled in from the germline J gene. The chain has TRBV7-2 and TRBJ2-1, with 8 bases identical to TRBD2. This CDR3 comprises 15 residues. With V trimmed by 6 bases and J by 6 bases, 10 bases remained unmatched. Per the germline V gene, CDR1 is SGHTA and CDR2 is FQGNSA. CDR3 DNA, as far as it was read: TGTGCCAGCAGATTAACCGGGGGGGACTCCAATGAG. It encodes CASRLTGGDSNE. The whole CDR3 sequence reads CASRLTGGDSNEQFF.

Judged by frequency, this clone is medium-sized. Read coverage stops 3 residues before the CDR3 terminus; the germline J gene supplies the remainder. This sequence joins TRBV7-8 and TRBJ1-2; 7 bases map to TRBD1. Germline assignment: CDR1 SGHVS and CDR2 FQNEAQ. Unmatched junction bases numbered 8, after V lost 5 bases and J lost 5 bases. The CDR3 sequence is 14 residues long. The covered CDR3 bases are TGTGCCAGCAGCGTAGGCAGGGGGGTTTATGGC. Encoded protein: CASSVGRGVYG. The whole CDR3 protein is CASSVGRGVYGYTF.

About this clone itself: The junction departs from germline at one end; a sequencing error may be responsible. The read gets to within 3 residues of the CDR3 end, and the germline J gene fills in the rest. J is TRBJ2-2 and V is TRBV4-2; D call uncertain. This CDR3 spans 15 amino acids. Germline CDR1 and CDR2: LGHNA and YNFKEQ. The DNA read from the CDR3 is TGCGCCAGCAGCCCTCAGGTTGGGAACACCGGGGAG. It encodes CASSPQVGNTGE. The full CDR3 is CASSPQVGNTGELFF.

Concerning this clone: Read data end 3 residues before the CDR3 end; the end is taken from the germline J gene. The chain joins TRBV7-9 to TRBJ2-4; D is undetermined. This CDR3 region has 14 residues. The V gene's germline CDR1 is SEHNR and CDR2 FQNEAQ (reference sequence). The CDR3 bases that were read are TGTGCCAGCAGCTTAGGGCAGCTTAACTATGGT. As protein: CASSLGQLNYG. The entire CDR3 protein is CASSLGQLNYGQYF.

As regards this clone: Read sequence stops 3 residues before the CDR3 end, and the germline J gene provides the missing end. J is TRBJ1-2 and V is TRBV7-9, with a weak D call TRBD1 (5 bases). This CDR3 is built from 13 residues. Germline lookup yields CDR1 SEHNR and CDR2 FQNEAQ (reference sequence). The CDR3 region is CASSHRSSYDYTF. CDR3 DNA (partial): TGTGCCAGCAGCCACAGGAGTTCCTACGAC.

As to this clone: The junction shows a germline mismatch at one end, possibly a read error. The read terminates 3 residues ahead of where the CDR3 ends, so the germline J gene completes it. Other DNA sequences in this sample translate to the same CDR3. The genes are TRBV18 and TRBJ1-3, with 7 bases that match TRBD1. This CDR3 spans 15 amino acids. CDR1 is KGHSH, CDR2 LQKENI, per germline. The part of the CDR3 DNA that was read is TGTGCCAGCATGATGACAGGGACGAAAGGAAACACT. This translates into CASMMTGTKGNT. The entire CDR3 protein reads CASMMTGTKGNTIYF.

As to this clone: The sequenced fragment ends 3 residues before the CDR3 boundary, so the rest is inferred from the germline J gene. The chain combines TRBV5-4 with TRBJ1-2; D gene unclear. Germline V lookup: CDR1 SGHNT, CDR2 YYREEE (reference sequence). Trimming cost V 0 bases and J 3 bases, with 12 bases left between them. The CDR3 contains 15 residues. The covered CDR3 bases are TGTGCCAGCAGCTTGGAAACAGTGTCATACTATGGC. It encodes CASSLETVSYYG. From start to end, the CDR3 is CASSLETVSYYGYTF.

A word on this clone: The read terminates 3 residues ahead of where the CDR3 ends, so the germline J gene completes it. The rearrangement uses TRBV5-1 and TRBJ1-5; TRBD1 is a possible D gene (6 bases). V was trimmed by 7 bases and J by 4 bases, leaving 27 bases between them. The CDR3 has 18 residues. Per germline, CDR1 SGHRS and CDR2 YFSETQ. The CDR3 here is CASDFDDRSDQGNQPQHF. The CDR3 bases that were read are TGCGCCAGCGACTTCGATGACAGGTCCGACCAAGGGAATCAGCCC.

About this clone itself: The read halts 3 residues ahead of the CDR3 end, with the missing end drawn from the germline J gene. V is TRBV5-1 and J is TRBJ2-1; D is perhaps TRBD1 (6 bases). Germline V gene sequence: CDR1 SGHRS, CDR2 YFSETQ. The CDR3 consists of 13 residues. V lost 3 bases and J 7 bases, leaving 11 bases between the germline ends. CDR3 region: CASSSGQLNEQFF. The sequenced CDR3 bases are TGCGCCAGCAGCTCCGGACAGTTGAATGAG.

A note on this clone: The read comes to an end 3 residues before the CDR3 does, leaving the germline J gene to fill in the end. The J gene is TRBJ2-7, the V gene TRBV7-2, with TRBD1 matching 9 bases. From germline, CDR1 is SGHTA and CDR2 FQGNSA. The CDR3 is 15 amino acids. V lost 1 base to trimming and J lost 6 bases; unmatched junction nucleotides: 7. Partial CDR3 DNA: TGTGCCAGCAGCTTAGTTCCGGGACAGGGCTTCGAG. It specifies CASSLVPGQGFE. The full-length CDR3 reads as CASSLVPGQGFEQYF.

In the case of this clone: The read gets to within 3 residues of the CDR3 end, and the germline J gene fills in the rest. The chain combines TRBV18 with TRBJ2-3, with a weak D call TRBD2 (6 bases). CDR1 is KGHSH, CDR2 LQKENI, per germline. CDR3 length: 14 residues. The CDR3 bases that were read are TGTGCCAGCTCACTGCCGGGACTTCAAGAGACG. Residues: CASSLPGLQET. The entire CDR3 is CASSLPGLQETQYF.

Judged by frequency, this clone is medium-sized. The read terminates 3 residues before the CDR3 end, so the remaining end is supplied by the germline J gene. The V call is TRBV6-2 or TRBV6-3, the J call TRBJ2-7; 9 bases fit TRBD1. The CDR3 loop spans 13 amino acids. The ends lost 6 bases at V and 5 bases at J; junction bases unmatched: 5. The germline gives CDR1 MNHEY, CDR2 SVGEGT. CDR3 amino acids: CASRLQGADEQYF. The part of the CDR3 DNA that was read is TGTGCCAGCAGACTACAGGGGGCGGACGAG.

Notes on this clone: The CDR3 end is not reached by the read, which stops 3 residues before it; the germline J gene fills it in. The chain couples TRBV13 to TRBJ1-1, with D unresolved. Germline lookup yields CDR1 PRHDT and CDR2 FYEKMQ (reference sequence). The CDR3 loop spans 13 amino acids. V was cut by 2 bases and J by 4 bases, with 8 bases left in between. The CDR3 bases that were read are TGTGCCAGCAGCTTAATTAGGGTCACTGAA. Its translation is CASSLIRVTE. The CDR3, in full, reads CASSLIRVTEAFF.

Turning to this clone: Read data end 3 residues before the CDR3 end; the end is taken from the germline J gene. This chain uses TRBV7-2 with TRBJ1-2; unclear D gene. V was pared by 1 base and J by 4 bases, with 7 bases between. The CDR3 is 13 residues long. Germline assignment: CDR1 SGHTA and CDR2 FQGNSA. The CDR3 protein is CASSLGQSYGYTF. CDR3 DNA (partial): TGTGCCAGCAGCTTAGGGCAGAGCTATGGC. Combining the CDR3 with reference TRBV7-2 and TRBJ1-2 gives the whole variable domain GAGVSQSPSNKVTEKGKDVELRCDPISGHTALYWYRQSLGQGLEFLIYFQGNSAPDKSGLPSDRFSAERTGGSVSTLTIQRTQQEDSAVYLCASSLGQSYGYTFGSGTRLTVV.

Note on this clone: The read terminates 3 residues before the CDR3 end, so the remaining end is supplied by the germline J gene. V and J are TRBV19 and TRBJ1-5; D may be TRBD1 (6 bases). Per germline, CDR1 LNHDA and CDR2 SQIVND (reference sequence). Trimming removed 7 bases at V and 4 bases at J, with 14 bases between. CDR3 length equals 14 residues. The sequenced CDR3 bases are TGTGCCAGTATCGCAAGGGGGGGTAATCAGCCC. As protein: CASIARGGNQP. The whole CDR3 protein is CASIARGGNQPQHF.

About this clone itself: The read ends 3 residues before the CDR3 terminus; that terminus is restored from the germline J gene. The chain carries TRBV29-1 and TRBJ2-1, with 8 nucleotides matching TRBD1. Per germline, CDR1 SQVTM and CDR2 ANQGSEA. The junction had 6 bases not matched to a gene; V was cut back by 0 bases and J by 5 bases. The CDR3 totals 15 residues. The DNA read from the CDR3 is TGCAGCGTTGAAGATCAGGGGGCAAAAGACAATGAG. Its protein product is CSVEDQGAKDNE. The CDR3, in full, reads CSVEDQGAKDNEQFF.

A word on this clone: The DNA ends 3 residues before the CDR3 does, and the rest of the CDR3 is filled in from the germline J gene. J is TRBJ1-2 and V is TRBV6-1; TRBD1 is a possible D gene (6 bases). This CDR3 comprises 15 residues. CDR1 MNHNS and CDR2 SASEGT come from the germline V gene. With 1 base removed from V and 4 bases from J, the gap between germline ends came to 13 bases. This chain's CDR3 is CASSEDVRGSYGYTF. Partial CDR3 DNA: TGTGCCAGCAGTGAAGATGTCAGGGGTAGCTATGGC.

About this clone itself: The read falls 3 residues short of the CDR3 end, and the missing part is taken from the germline J gene. V usage is TRBV20-1 and J usage is TRBJ2-5; tentative D call: TRBD2 (5 bases). The CDR3 is made up of 14 amino acids. Trimming cost V 5 bases and J 2 bases, with 15 bases left between them. CDR1 DFQATT and CDR2 SNEGSKA come from the germline V gene (reference sequence). The sequenced part of the CDR3 DNA is TGCAGTGCTTTCTCCGGCCTAGCACAAGAGACC. Protein: CSAFSGLAQET. The full CDR3 protein reads CSAFSGLAQETQYF.

To note about this clone: The CDR3 is cut off 3 residues early in the read; its end comes from the germline J gene. The J gene is TRBJ2-3, the V gene TRBV5-6; the D gene is possibly TRBD1 (5 bases). Germline assignment: CDR1 SGHDT and CDR2 YYEEEE. The CDR3 covers 14 residues. V was pared by 5 bases and J by 2 bases, with 12 bases between. The CDR3 DNA, read in part, is TGTGCCAGCAGTCTAGACAGAATCACAGATACG. It encodes CASSLDRITDT. The whole CDR3 region reads CASSLDRITDTQYF.

By frequency, this clone is medium-sized. Incomplete CDR3 DNA: TGTGCCAGCAGTGAAGGGCGGTTTGAGACC. It yields the protein CASSEGRFET. The full-length CDR3 reads as CASSEGRFETQYF. The V gene is TRBV6-1, the J gene TRBJ2-5; D gene uncertain. With the read ending 3 residues before the CDR3 end, the germline J gene is used to fill in that end. Germline CDR1 reads MNHNS; CDR2 reads SASEGT. The CDR3 is 13 residues long. V lost 1 base, J lost 5 bases, and 8 bases lay in between.

This clone counts as medium-sized by frequency. The read stops 3 residues short of the end of the CDR3; the missing end is completed from the germline J gene. V gene TRBV7-3 combines with J gene TRBJ1-2, with a weak D call TRBD1 (6 bases). The germline V gene encodes CDR1 SGHTA and CDR2 FQGTGA. The length of the CDR3 is 15 residues. The covered CDR3 bases are TGTGCCAGCAGCTCTACCGCGGGAGGGGGAGGCGGC. It is translated as CASSSTAGGGGG. The entire CDR3 sequence reads CASSSTAGGGGGYTF.

A remark on this clone: The read terminates 3 residues before the CDR3 end, so the remaining end is supplied by the germline J gene. The chain joins TRBV7-9 to TRBJ2-3, with 8 bases lining up with TRBD1. The CDR3 runs to 15 residues. The germline gives CDR1 SEHNR, CDR2 FQNEAQ (reference sequence). CDR3 region: CASSSDRGREETQYF. The DNA read from the CDR3 is TGTGCCAGCAGCTCAGACAGGGGTAGGGAAGAGACG.

Details on this clone: From the germline J gene comes the end of the CDR3, since the read stops 3 residues before it. The chain recombines TRBV7-2 with TRBJ1-6; D might be TRBD1 (6 bases). CDR1 and CDR2 from the germline V gene are SGHTA and FQGNSA. The CDR3 has 14 residues. The covered CDR3 bases are TGTGCCAGCAGCTTTAAAGGACAGTCAGCGTCC. This translates into CASSFKGQSAS. Given in full, the CDR3 is CASSFKGQSASLHF.

To note about this clone: From the germline J gene comes the end of the CDR3, since the read stops 3 residues before it. This chain joins TRBV7-2 and TRBJ2-3; D is possibly TRBD1 (5 bases). Per the germline V gene, CDR1 is SGHTA and CDR2 is FQGNSA. CDR3 length equals 13 residues. The CDR3 DNA, read in part, is TGTGCCAGCAGCTGGGGCCTGAGAGAGCCG. It yields the protein CASSWGLREP. The complete CDR3 reads CASSWGLREPQYF.

Concerning this clone: Read data end 3 residues before the CDR3 end; the end is taken from the germline J gene. The chain employs TRBV30 and TRBJ2-5; 7 nucleotides agree with TRBD1. The junction had 3 bases not matched to a gene; V was cut back by 0 bases and J by 5 bases. From germline, CDR1 is GTSNPN and CDR2 SVGIG (reference sequence). This CDR3 has 13 residues. CDR3 in amino acids: CAWSVLRGETQYF. CDR3 DNA, as far as it was read: TGTGCCTGGAGTGTACTCAGGGGGGAGACC.